Shown below are 19 T cell receptor beta chains from a single sample sequenced in a study of CD8 T cells in Susac syndrome. Roughly 0.45 to 1 ug RNA was reverse transcribed with random hexamers. Via MiXCR, TCRdb re-called the immunoSEQ multiplex PCR reads, giving one row per CDR3 protein. The profile shows 330,000 or so distinct CDR3 sequences, about 91% of them singletons. What was sequenced was CD8+ T cells from PBMCs. Every receptor here comes from a human donor with multiple sclerosis.

This clonotype has more than one count but fewer than ten. J is TRBJ2-7 and V is TRBV28; 8 nucleotides line up with TRBD2. This CDR3 has 14 residues. The ends lost 5 bases at V and 3 bases at J; junction bases unmatched: 6. The germline V gene encodes CDR1 MDHEN and CDR2 SYDVKM. CDR3 amino acids: CASSPGTSIYEQYF. The CDR3 DNA reads TGTGCCAGCAGTCCCGGGACTAGTATCTACGAGCAGTACTTC.

The V call is TRBV7-9, the J call TRBJ2-7; D could derive from TRBD1 or TRBD2 (6 bases each). CDR1 is SEHNR and CDR2 is FQNEAQ in the germline V gene (reference sequence). CDR3 length equals 16 residues. Deletions cut 5 bases from V and 2 bases from J, with 19 bases between. The CDR3 is CASSPLGGPTPYEQYF. CDR3 DNA: TGTGCCAGCAGCCCCCTGGGGGGCCCTACACCCTACGAGCAGTACTTC.

The V gene is TRBV6-2 or TRBV6-3, the J gene TRBJ2-2; 7 bases are shared with TRBD1. The V and J ends lost 5 bases and 6 bases, in that order; junction bases with no gene match: 6. The CDR3 has 14 amino acids. Germline V gives CDR1 MNHEY, CDR2 SVGEGT. The CDR3 DNA follows: TGTGCCAGCAGTCCCGGACAGGAATCCGGGGAGCTGTTTTTT. Translation: CASSPGQESGELFF.

This chain joins TRBV7-9 and TRBJ1-1; D is unclear. The CDR3 contains 15 residues. The ends were cut back, 5 bases at V and 6 bases at J, with 19 bases in the middle. Germline V gene sequence: CDR1 SEHNR, CDR2 FQNEAQ (reference sequence). This CDR3 reads CASSPRRANMAEAFF. The DNA for the CDR3 is TGTGCCAGCAGCCCTCGACGGGCTAATATGGCTGAAGCTTTCTTT.

The chain links TRBV6-2 or TRBV6-3 to TRBJ2-7; 10 bases map to TRBD1. This CDR3 is built from 16 residues. The germline V gene has CDR1 MNHEY and CDR2 SVGEGT. Trimming removed 2 bases from V and 5 bases from J; junction bases left unmatched: 9. The DNA of the CDR3 is TGTGCCAGCAGTTACCCACCGGGACAGGGGATCGACGAGCAGTACTTC. Encoded protein: CASSYPPGQGIDEQYF.

The V gene is TRBV23-1, the J gene TRBJ1-6; the D is unclear. TRBV23-1 is an ORF, with its function uncertain. This CDR3 has 15 residues. The V and J ends lost 1 base and 10 bases respectively, with 14 bases between them. CDR3 sequence reads: CASSQLISGRSPLHF. CDR3 DNA: TGCGCCAGCAGTCAATTAATTTCGGGTCGGTCACCCCTCCACTTT.

The chain carries TRBV20-1 and TRBJ2-7, with D possibly matching TRBD2 (5 bases). The V gene's germline CDR1 is DFQATT and CDR2 SNEGSKA (reference sequence). Trimming left V 3 bases short and J 1 base short, with 13 bases between. The CDR3 is made up of 14 amino acids. CDR3 DNA sequence: TGCAGTGCTAGGCGCCCTGGGAGTTCCTACGAGCAGTACTTC. Residues: CSARRPGSSYEQYF.

The chain has TRBV28 and TRBJ2-1; TRBD1 aligns across 7 bases. V shed 4 bases, J shed 8 bases, and the junction held 8 bases outside the gene matches. CDR1 MDHEN and CDR2 SYDVKM come from the germline V gene. The CDR3 runs 14 residues. CDR3 region: CASSYTGDTDEQFF. The CDR3 DNA is TGTGCCAGCAGTTATACAGGGGATACCGATGAGCAGTTCTTC.

The CDR3 coding sequence is TGTGCCAGCAGCTCGCTAAGGACAGCCTCCTACGAGCAGTACTTC. It translates to CASSSLRTASYEQYF. V is TRBV13 and J is TRBJ2-7; weak D call: TRBD1 (6 bases). Germline CDR1 reads PRHDT; CDR2 reads FYEKMQ (reference sequence). Trimming cost V 4 bases and J 0 bases, with 13 bases left between them. The CDR3 is made up of 15 amino acids.

This clonotype was picked up a small number of times. A read error is possible here, since a much larger clone lies one base away. The chain recombines TRBV7-9 with TRBJ1-1, with D unclear. V was clipped by 1 base and J by 4 bases, with 4 bases between them. This CDR3 contains 12 residues. The germline gives CDR1 SEHNR, CDR2 FQNEAQ (reference sequence). CDR3 DNA: TGTGCCAGCAGCTTAGGGACCACTGAAGCTTTCTTT. Protein product: CASSLGTTEAFF.

The chain employs TRBV29-1 and TRBJ2-4; TRBD2 agrees at 8 bases. The trim removed 7 bases at V and 5 bases at J, leaving 7 bases unmatched. Germline V gene data show CDR1 as SQVTM and CDR2 as ANQGSEA. This CDR3 region has 13 residues. The CDR3 spells CSGRGGRENIQYF. The CDR3 nucleotides read TGCAGCGGTCGCGGGGGGAGAGAAAACATTCAGTACTTC.

This chain links TRBV7-9 with TRBJ2-7; D is perhaps TRBD2 (5 bases). Per germline, CDR1 SEHNR and CDR2 FQNEAQ (reference sequence). The CDR3 covers 12 residues. V was trimmed by 5 bases and J by 6 bases, leaving 11 bases between them. CDR3 DNA sequence: TGTGCCAGCAGCGGGAGTGCCTCCGAGCAGTACTTC. This translates into CASSGSASEQYF.

The CDR3 DNA follows: TGTGCCAGCAGTTTATCCGGGGCCGGGCAGCCCCAGCATTTT. Translation: CASSLSGAGQPQHF. The rearrangement joins TRBV27 to TRBJ1-5, with D perhaps matching TRBD1 (5 bases). The germline gives CDR1 MNHEY, CDR2 SMNVEV (reference sequence). The CDR3 has 14 amino acids. V lost 0 bases to trimming and J lost 7 bases, with 10 bases between them.

The V and J genes are TRBV11-2 and TRBJ2-7; D could derive from TRBD1 or TRBD2 (5 bases each). The CDR3 loop spans 15 amino acids. V lost 4 bases and J lost 2, with 15 bases in between. Germline V gene data show CDR1 as SGHAT and CDR2 as FQNNGV. The CDR3 sequence is CASSYHRDRTYEQYF. CDR3 nucleotide sequence: TGTGCCAGCAGCTATCATCGGGACCGTACCTACGAGCAGTACTTC.

The chain has TRBV27 and TRBJ1-5; 7 nucleotides agree with TRBD1. After removal of 4 bases from V and 5 bases from J, the junction contained 8 bases not matched to a gene. This CDR3 contains 15 residues. The germline V gene has CDR1 MNHEY and CDR2 SMNVEV (reference sequence). CDR3 sequence: CASSSTGTAHQPQHF. The DNA of the CDR3 is TGTGCCAGCAGTTCAACCGGGACAGCTCATCAGCCCCAGCATTTT.

V and J are TRBV28 and TRBJ2-7; TRBD1 aligns across 11 bases. Germline CDR1 MDHEN, CDR2 SYDVKM. V was pared by 6 bases and J by 2 bases, with 6 bases of the junction left unmatched. The CDR3 loop spans 15 amino acids. This CDR3 is CASRSGQGATYEQYF. CDR3 nucleotide sequence: TGTGCCAGCAGGTCCGGACAGGGGGCTACCTACGAGCAGTACTTC.

This chain links TRBV7-9 with TRBJ1-4; 7 bases are a match to TRBD1. Losses at the gene ends were 5 bases for V and 7 bases for J; bases not matched to a gene: 7. From germline, CDR1 is SEHNR and CDR2 FQNEAQ (reference sequence). The CDR3 runs to 14 residues. The CDR3 nucleotides read TGTGCCAGCAGCCCTCAGACAGGGATTGAAAAACTGTTTTTT. Protein product: CASSPQTGIEKLFF.

This clonotype appeared once. The V call is TRBV4-3, the J call TRBJ2-2; D possibly corresponds to TRBD1 (5 bases). With 9 bases removed from V and 0 bases from J, the gap between germline ends came to 14 bases. CDR1 LGHNA and CDR2 YSLEER come from the germline V gene. This CDR3 is built from 15 residues. The CDR3 coding sequence is TGCGCCAGTCGTCCAGGGTTCGCGAACACCGGGGAGCTGTTTTTT. This codes for CASRPGFANTGELFF.

The genes are TRBV14 and TRBJ1-2; no clear D gene. The germline V gene encodes CDR1 SGHDN and CDR2 FVKESK. The CDR3 covers 16 residues. V shed 3 bases and J shed 8 bases, with 22 bases lying between them. The DNA for the CDR3 is TGTGCCAGCAGCCATCTTAATTCCGGGCCCACACGGGGCTACACCTTC. This encodes CASSHLNSGPTRGYTF.